This TCR beta chain was found in a study of T cells in Graves' hyperthyroidism and ophthalmopathy. This clonotype showed up many times. Its antigen remains unknown. This CDR3 has 13 amino acids. V was pared by 4 bases and J by 7 bases, with 11 bases between. Germline CDR1 LNHNV, CDR2 YYDKDF (reference sequence). RNA transcripts served as the template for amplifying TCR beta CDR3 regions. When the TCR CDR3 underwent first-round RT-PCR, the HTBI primer set was used. TCRdb re-called the multiplex PCR reads with MiXCR, one entry per CDR3 protein. The table shows over 250,000 distinct CDR3 sequences, with about 17% occurring only once. Regarding the study as a whole: Ophthalmopathy, as predicted by the model, came a median approximately 6.5 months after the prediction. Ophthalmopathy could be told apart from stable hyperthyroidism with a 13 V-J model. Most thyroid clonotypes expanded above 0.001 were also detected in blood.

Thyroid ultrasound, orbital computed tomography, clinical symptoms, and serum thyroxine and TRAb underpinned diagnoses. The sequencing input was blood. The chain couples TRBV15 to TRBJ1-5; no clear D. This TCR derives from a woman between 55 and 75 years old with Graves' ophthalmopathy. CDR3 DNA sequence: TGTGCCACCAGCATCCGGGGAGAACAGCCCCAGCATTTT. It codes for CATSIRGEQPQHF.